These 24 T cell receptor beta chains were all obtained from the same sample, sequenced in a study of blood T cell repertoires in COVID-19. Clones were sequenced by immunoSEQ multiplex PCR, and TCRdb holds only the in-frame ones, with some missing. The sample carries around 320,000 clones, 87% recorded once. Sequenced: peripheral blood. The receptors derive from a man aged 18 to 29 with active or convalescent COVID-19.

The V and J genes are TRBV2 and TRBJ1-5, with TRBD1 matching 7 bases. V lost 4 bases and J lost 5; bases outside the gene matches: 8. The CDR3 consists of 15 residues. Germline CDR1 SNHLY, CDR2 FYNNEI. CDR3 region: CASSVQGSGDQPQHF. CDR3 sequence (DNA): TGTGCCAGCAGTGTACAGGGGTCGGGGGATCAGCCCCAGCATTTT.

The CDR3 here is CASRLGTSEQFF. The CDR3 DNA follows: TGTGCCAGTAGGCTGGGGACATCTGAGCAGTTCTTC. The genes are TRBV28 and TRBJ2-1; tentative D call: TRBD1 (6 bases). V lost 9 bases and J lost 9, with 15 bases in between. The CDR3 sequence is 12 residues long. The germline V gene encodes CDR1 MDHEN and CDR2 SYDVKM.

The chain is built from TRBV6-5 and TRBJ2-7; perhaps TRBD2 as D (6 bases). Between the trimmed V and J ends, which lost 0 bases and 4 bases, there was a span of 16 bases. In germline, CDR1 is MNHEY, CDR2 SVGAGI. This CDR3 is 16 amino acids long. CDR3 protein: CASSYSRLASLYEQYF. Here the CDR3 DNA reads TGTGCCAGCAGTTACTCGAGGCTAGCGAGCCTGTACGAGCAGTACTTC.

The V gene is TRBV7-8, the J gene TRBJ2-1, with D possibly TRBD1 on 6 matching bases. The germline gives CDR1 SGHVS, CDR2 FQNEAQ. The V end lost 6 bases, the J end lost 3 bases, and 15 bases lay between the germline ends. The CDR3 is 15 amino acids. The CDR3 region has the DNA TGTGCCAGCAGTATCCAGGGGCCCTACTACAATGAGCAGTTCTTC. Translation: CASSIQGPYYNEQFF.

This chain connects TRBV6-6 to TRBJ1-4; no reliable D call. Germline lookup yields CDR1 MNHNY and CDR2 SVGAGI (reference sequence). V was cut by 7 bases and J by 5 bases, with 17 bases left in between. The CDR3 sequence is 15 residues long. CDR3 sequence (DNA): TGTGCCAGCACCATTCCCGGGGTCGTCAATGAAAAACTGTTTTTT. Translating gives CASTIPGVVNEKLFF.

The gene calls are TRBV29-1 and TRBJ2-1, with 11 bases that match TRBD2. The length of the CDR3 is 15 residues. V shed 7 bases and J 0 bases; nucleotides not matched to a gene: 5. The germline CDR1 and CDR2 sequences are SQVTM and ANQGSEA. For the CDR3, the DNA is TGCAGCGCCGGGACTAGCGGCCCCTCCTACAATGAGCAGTTCTTC. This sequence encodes CSAGTSGPSYNEQFF.

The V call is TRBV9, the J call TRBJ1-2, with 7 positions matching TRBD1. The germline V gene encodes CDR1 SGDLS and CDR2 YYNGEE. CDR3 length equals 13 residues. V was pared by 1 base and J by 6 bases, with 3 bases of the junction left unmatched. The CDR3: CASSVKGANGYTF. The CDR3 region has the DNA TGTGCCAGCAGCGTAAAGGGGGCAAATGGCTACACCTTC.

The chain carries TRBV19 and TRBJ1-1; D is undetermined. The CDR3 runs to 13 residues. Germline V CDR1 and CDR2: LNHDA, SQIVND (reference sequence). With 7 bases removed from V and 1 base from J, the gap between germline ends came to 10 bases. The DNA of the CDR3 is TGTGCCAGTACCCCCCTCGGGAACACTGAAGCTTTCTTT. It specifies CASTPLGNTEAFF.

CDR3 in DNA: TGTGCCAGCAGTTCTAGGACAGATACGCAGTATTTT. This sequence encodes CASSSRTDTQYF. The gene calls are TRBV7-9 and TRBJ2-3; D is unclear. Germline V CDR1 and CDR2: SEHNR, FQNEAQ (reference sequence). The ends were cut back, 6 bases at V and 3 bases at J, with 7 bases in the middle. The length of the CDR3 is 12 residues.

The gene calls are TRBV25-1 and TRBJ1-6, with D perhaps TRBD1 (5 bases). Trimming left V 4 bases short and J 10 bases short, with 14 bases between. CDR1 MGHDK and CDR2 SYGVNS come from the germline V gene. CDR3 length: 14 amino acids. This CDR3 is CASSVAGFGSPLHF. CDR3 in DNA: TGTGCCAGCAGTGTGGCAGGGTTCGGGTCACCCCTCCACTTT. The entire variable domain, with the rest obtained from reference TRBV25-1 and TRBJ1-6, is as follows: EADIYQTPRYLVIGTGKKITLECSQTMGHDKMYWYQQDPGMELHLIHYSYGVNSTEKGDLSSESTVSRIRTEHFPLTLESARPSHTSQYLCASSVAGFGSPLHFGNGTRLTVT.

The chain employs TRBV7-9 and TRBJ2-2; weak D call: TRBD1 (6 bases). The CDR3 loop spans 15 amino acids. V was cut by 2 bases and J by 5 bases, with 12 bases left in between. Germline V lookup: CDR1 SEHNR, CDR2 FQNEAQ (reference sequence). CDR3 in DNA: TGTGCCAGCAGCTTACACAGGGAGCAGACCGGGGAGCTGTTTTTT. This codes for CASSLHREQTGELFF.

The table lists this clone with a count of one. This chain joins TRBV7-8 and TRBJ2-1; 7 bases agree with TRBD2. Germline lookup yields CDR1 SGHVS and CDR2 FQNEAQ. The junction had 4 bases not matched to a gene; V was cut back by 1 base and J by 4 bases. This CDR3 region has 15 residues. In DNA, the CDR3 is TGTGCCAGCAGCTTAGGTCTAGCGGTTTACAATGAGCAGTTCTTC. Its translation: CASSLGLAVYNEQFF.

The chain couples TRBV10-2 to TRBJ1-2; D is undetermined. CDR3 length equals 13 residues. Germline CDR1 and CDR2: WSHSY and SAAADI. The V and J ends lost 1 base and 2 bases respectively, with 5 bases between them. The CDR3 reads CASSELENYGYTF. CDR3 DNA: TGCGCCAGCAGTGAGTTGGAGAACTATGGCTACACCTTC.

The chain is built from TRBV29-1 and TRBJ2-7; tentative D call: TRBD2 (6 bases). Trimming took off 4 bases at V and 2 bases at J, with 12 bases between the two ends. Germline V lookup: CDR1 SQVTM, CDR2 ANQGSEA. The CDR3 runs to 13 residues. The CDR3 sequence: CSVAPGLAYEQYF. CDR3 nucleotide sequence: TGCAGCGTTGCACCGGGACTCGCCTACGAGCAGTACTTC.

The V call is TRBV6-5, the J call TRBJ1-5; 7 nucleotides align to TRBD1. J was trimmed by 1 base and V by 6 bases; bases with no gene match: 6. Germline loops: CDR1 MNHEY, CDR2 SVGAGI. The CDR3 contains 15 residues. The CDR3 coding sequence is TGTGCCAGCAGCTACGCACAGGGGAGCAATCAGCCCCAGCATTTT. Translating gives CASSYAQGSNQPQHF.

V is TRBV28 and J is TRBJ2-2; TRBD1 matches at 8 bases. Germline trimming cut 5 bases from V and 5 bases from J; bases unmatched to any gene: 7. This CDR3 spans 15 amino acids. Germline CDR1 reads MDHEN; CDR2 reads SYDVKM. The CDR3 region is CASSPGQDWTGELFF. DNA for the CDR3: TGTGCCAGCAGTCCGGGACAGGACTGGACCGGGGAGCTGTTTTTT.

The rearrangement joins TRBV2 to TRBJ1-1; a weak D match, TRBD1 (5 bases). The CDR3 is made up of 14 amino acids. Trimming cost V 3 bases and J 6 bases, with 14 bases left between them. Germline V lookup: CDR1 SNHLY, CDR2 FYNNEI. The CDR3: CASSDWGSIAEAFF. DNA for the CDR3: TGTGCCAGCAGTGATTGGGGCAGTATCGCTGAAGCTTTCTTT.

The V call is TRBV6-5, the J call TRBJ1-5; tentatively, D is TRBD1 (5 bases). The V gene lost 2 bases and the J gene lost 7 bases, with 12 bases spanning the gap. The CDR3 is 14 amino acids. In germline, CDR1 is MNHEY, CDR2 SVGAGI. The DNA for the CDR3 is TGTGCCAGCAGTTACGGGGCGTCAAGACAGCCCCAGCATTTT. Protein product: CASSYGASRQPQHF.

The CDR3 nucleotides read TGTGCCAGCAGTTTACTAGCGGGGGGCACCGGGGAGCTGTTTTTT. Residues: CASSLLAGGTGELFF. The chain employs TRBV27 and TRBJ2-2; 11 bases are shared with TRBD2. The length of the CDR3 is 15 residues. With V trimmed by 2 bases and J by 4 bases, 0 bases remained unmatched. Per germline, CDR1 MNHEY and CDR2 SMNVEV (reference sequence).

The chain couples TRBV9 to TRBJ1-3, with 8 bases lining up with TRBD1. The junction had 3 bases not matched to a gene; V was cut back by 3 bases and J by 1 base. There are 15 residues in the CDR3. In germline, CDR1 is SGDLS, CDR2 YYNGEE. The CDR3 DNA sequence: TGTGCCAGCAGCGGACAGGGGATGTCTGGAAACACCATATATTTT. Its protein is CASSGQGMSGNTIYF.

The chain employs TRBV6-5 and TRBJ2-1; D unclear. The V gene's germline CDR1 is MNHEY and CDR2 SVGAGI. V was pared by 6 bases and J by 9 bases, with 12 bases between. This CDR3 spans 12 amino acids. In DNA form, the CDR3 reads TGTGCCAGCAGGGTCGCTAACGGTGAGCAGTTCTTC. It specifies CASRVANGEQFF.

CDR3 amino acids: CSASRLRGHTDTQYF. The CDR3 DNA sequence: TGCAGTGCTAGTCGATTGCGGGGGCACACAGATACGCAGTATTTT. The chain couples TRBV20-1 to TRBJ2-3, with TRBD2 as a possible D gene (7 bases). The V end lost 3 bases, the J end lost 2 bases, and 15 bases lay between the germline ends. The CDR3 has 15 residues. Germline V gene sequence: CDR1 DFQATT, CDR2 SNEGSKA (reference sequence).

This CDR3 reads CASSQDLFRATEAFF. DNA for the CDR3: TGTGCCAGCAGCCAAGATCTCTTCAGGGCCACTGAAGCTTTCTTT. This chain connects TRBV3-1 (or the pseudogene TRBV3-2) to TRBJ1-1; tentatively, D is TRBD1 (5 bases). In germline, CDR1 is LGHDT, CDR2 YNNKEL (reference sequence). The CDR3 has 15 residues. Trimming shortened V by 0 bases and J by 4 bases, and 12 bases separated the two germline ends.

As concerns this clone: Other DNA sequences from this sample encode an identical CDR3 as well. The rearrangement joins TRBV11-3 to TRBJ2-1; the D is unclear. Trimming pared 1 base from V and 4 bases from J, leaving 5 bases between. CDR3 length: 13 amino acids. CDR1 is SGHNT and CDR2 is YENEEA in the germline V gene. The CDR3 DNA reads TGTGCCAGCAGCTTAGGCGCATACAATGAGCAGTTCTTC. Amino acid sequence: CASSLGAYNEQFF.